This T cell receptor beta chain was documented in a study of T cells in Graves' hyperthyroidism and ophthalmopathy (dated by TCRdb to about 2019). With regard to the full study: Peripheral blood samples were taken at initial diagnosis, before any treatment was given. The paper reports TCR Vbeta CDR3 sequencing of some 140 peripheral blood samples: approximately 41 ophthalmopathy, 70 to 85 hyperthyroidism and around 17 progressor patients. To identify TCR V-J signatures that set the groups apart, the researchers used a discovery cohort of more than 95 patients, made up of under 45 with Graves' ophthalmopathy and 55 to 65 with stable Graves' hyperthyroidism. The roughly 91 discovery patients were randomly divided into training and test sets at a 7:3 ratio. In several Graves' hyperthyroidism patients, the study also compared T-cell repertoires from thyroid tissue with T-cell repertoires from blood. An independent validation cohort of around 19 hyperthyroidism patients and some 15 patients who later progressed to ophthalmopathy tested prospective prediction of ophthalmopathy. After sampling, hyperthyroidism patients received methimazole starting at 30 mg daily, and ophthalmopathy patients received high-dose intravenous methylprednisolone.

TCR beta CDR3 regions were amplified from RNA transcripts. The first round of RT-PCR for the TCR CDR3 was performed with the HTBI primer set and the Qiagen OneStep RT-PCR kit. The libraries were constructed in a second round of multiplex PCR and then size-selected and purified. Sequencing of the libraries was done on an Illumina HiSeq2000 using paired-end 100 bp reads. In the original analysis: SOAPnuke was used to process the raw data, with reads discarded if the reads contained adapters or uncalled bases, had a mean Phred below 15, or lacked an exact constant-primer or identifier match. COPE v1.2.5 was used to merge the high-quality paired reads, and each unique nucleotide sequence was defined as a clonotype. MiTCR v1.1 was used to align the clonotypes against IMGT TRBV, TRBD and TRBJ reference segments. Analysis was restricted to V-J combinations with a frequency above 0.0001, which covered roughly 99% of repertoires. The TCS score was defined as the ratio of F50 (clonal expansion) to E x V (chaos), calculated using BLOSUM62-based TCRdist between CDR3 peptides within each V-J. Welch's t-statistics and random forest reduced fewer than 600 V-J features to 10 to 15, which were used in a naive Bayes classifier (R e1071). TCRdb took the public reads, trimmed them with fastp at Q25, ran MiXCR for clone calling and kept in-frame beta chains. Rows merge per CDR3 protein into single entries with the most common DNA and genes. The V and J calls were determined by TCRdb, not by the authors. This sample has under 450,000 distinct CDR3 sequences in its table, and approximately 15% of those were observed once. The ten largest clonotypes hold less than 15% of the sample.

Overall results and qualifications from the work: No statistical method was used to fix the sample size in advance, and group allocation was not hidden from the investigators. In validation, the model predicted progression to ophthalmopathy a median of roughly 6.5 months before onset, with about 64% sensitivity and about 75% specificity. Most expanded thyroid clonotypes (frequency above 0.001) were also detected in blood, suggesting blood repertoires may reflect thyroid immune responses. In cross-validation, a model built on a 13 V-J signature told ophthalmopathy apart from stable hyperthyroidism with 85% to 90% sensitivity and about 81% specificity, and in testing the same model reached 80%/75%.

Relative to germline, V is 10 bases shorter and J is 3 bases shorter, with 22 bases between their ends. The germline V gene provides CDR1 MDHEN and CDR2 SYDVKM. Reading from cysteine to phenylalanine, the CDR3 counts 15 amino acids. The sequence is cut down to CDR3 DNA, 45 bases in frame from base 1. A patient counted as having stable Graves' hyperthyroidism if no progression to ophthalmopathy occurred over 18 months of follow-up. Hyperthyroidism patients were newly diagnosed, with disease duration under 2 months, and aged 18 to 65 years. Any patient with an uncontrolled infection, another autoimmune disease, pregnancy or lactation was excluded. Diagnoses were based on clinical symptoms, serum thyroxine and TRAb, thyroid ultrasound and orbital computed tomography. PBMCs were separated from about 10 ml of fresh peripheral blood using Ficoll-Paque density gradient centrifugation. Trizol reagent was used to extract total RNA, and RNA quality was then checked on an Agilent 2100 Bioanalyzer.

This clonotype has ten or more counts. No cognate antigen has been identified for it. No qualities accompany the bases; no much larger clone lies one base away. The chain employs TRBV28 and TRBJ2-7; TRBD2 is a weak D gene call, 6 bases matching. Sequenced material: blood. This clonotype was obtained from a woman under 30 with Graves' hyperthyroidism. The sequenced DNA is TGTGCCACCAATCCCCAGGCGGGACGCCTCTACGAGCAGTACTTC. This encodes CATNPQAGRLYEQYF.